This T cell receptor beta chain was found in a study of blood T cell repertoires in COVID-19. Study-wide background: The analysed material was cDNA or gDNA that came from T cells, B-cell-depleted T cells, or PBMCs.

Per the germline V gene, CDR1 is MNHEY and CDR2 is SVGAGI. V shed 0 bases and J shed 1 base, with 9 bases lying between them. The CDR3 loop spans 15 amino acids. Some clones are missing from TCRdb's copy, which holds only in-frame ones; the method was immunoSEQ multiplex PCR. Of approximately 20,000 clones in the sample, about 90% are singletons; the top ten hold 11%. This chain uses TRBV6-5 with TRBJ1-2; D uncertain. This TCR was recovered from a human donor in a cohort sampled during active COVID-19. Sequencing was done on a sample of peripheral blood. This CDR3 is CASSYSGSGNYGYTF. In DNA, the CDR3 is TGTGCCAGCAGTTACTCTGGCAGTGGTAACTATGGCTACACCTTC.